The 23 T cell receptor beta chains below were found in one sample sequenced in a study of long-term antiretroviral therapy in people with HIV. At survey level, the immunoSEQ assay was run in its v3.0 version. TCRdb keeps only in-frame clones here, not all; method: immunoSEQ multiplex PCR. The sample lists approximately 8,900 clones, approximately 80% occurring once. The source was unsorted PBMCs, collected 0.4 years before starting antiretroviral therapy. These receptors originate from a man in his thirties or forties with HIV.

The chain couples TRBV30 to TRBJ1-6, with unresolved D. This CDR3 is built from 14 residues. CDR1 and CDR2 (germline): GTSNPN, SVGIG (reference sequence). Trimming stripped 0 bases from V and 8 bases from J, with 11 bases between. For the CDR3, the DNA is TGTGCCTGGAGTGTAGGGCCAAATGATTCACCCCTCCACTTT. Translated: CAWSVGPNDSPLHF.

The chain's CDR3 is CASSERDSSLSGNTIYF. The CDR3 DNA reads as TGTGCCAGCAGTGAGCGGGACAGTTCTTTGTCTGGAAACACCATATATTTT. The rearrangement links TRBV6-1 to TRBJ1-3; 7 bases match TRBD1. Germline lookup yields CDR1 MNHNS and CDR2 SASEGT. This CDR3 comprises 17 residues. Trimming removed 3 bases from V and 1 base from J; junction bases left unmatched: 9.

The chain has TRBV29-1 and TRBJ1-2, with 9 bases fitting TRBD1. CDR3 length equals 13 residues. With V trimmed by 1 base and J by 4 bases, 1 base remained unmatched. The germline V gene has CDR1 SQVTM and CDR2 ANQGSEA. This chain's CDR3 is CSVEVQGAYGYTF. For the CDR3, the DNA is TGCAGCGTTGAAGTACAGGGGGCCTATGGCTACACCTTC.

This chain uses TRBV28 with TRBJ2-7; 12 nucleotides agree with TRBD2. The junction had 4 bases not matched to a gene; V was cut back by 5 bases and J by 2 bases. Per the germline V gene, CDR1 is MDHEN and CDR2 is SYDVKM. The CDR3 runs 15 residues. CDR3 in DNA: TGTGCCAGCAGTAGGTCTAGCGGGAGGGCCTACGAGCAGTACTTC. Encoded protein: CASSRSSGRAYEQYF.

This clone appeared once. An end of the junction differs from the germline gene, which may be a read error. The chain is built from TRBV7-2 and TRBJ2-7; possibly TRBD2 for D (5 bases). The CDR3 totals 12 residues. Germline V lookup: CDR1 SGHTA, CDR2 FQGNSA. As DNA, the CDR3 is TGTGCCAGCAGCCTAGCAAGGAGCGAGCAGTACTTC. It yields the protein CASSLARSEQYF.

This chain links TRBV28 with TRBJ2-3; 8 bases map to TRBD2. Unmatched junction bases numbered 8, after V lost 3 bases and J lost 0 bases. CDR3 length: 17 residues. Germline V gene lookup returns CDR1 MDHEN and CDR2 SYDVKM. The CDR3, as DNA: TGTGCCAGCAGTTTTGAGCGGGAGAAGATTAGCACAGATACGCAGTATTTT. It codes for CASSFEREKISTDTQYF.

The chain recombines TRBV6-6 with TRBJ2-1; D possibly uses TRBD1 or TRBD2 (6 bases each). V was cut by 0 bases and J by 1 base, with 10 bases left in between. This CDR3 has 16 amino acids. CDR1 and CDR2 (germline): MNHNY, SVGAGI (reference sequence). CDR3 DNA: TGTGCCAGCAGTTACTCGAGGGGGGCGTCCTACAATGAGCAGTTCTTC. It translates to CASSYSRGASYNEQFF.

The V gene is TRBV7-2, the J gene TRBJ2-7; D gene ambiguous. Trimming took 0 bases from V and 0 from J, leaving 3 bases between them. Germline assignment: CDR1 SGHTA and CDR2 FQGNSA. The CDR3 extends over 13 amino acids. In DNA form, the CDR3 reads TGTGCCAGCAGCTTAGCGAACTCCTACGAGCAGTACTTC. Translating gives CASSLANSYEQYF.

In its sample, this clone ranks as medium-sized (0.01 to 0.1%). The chain uses TRBV2 and TRBJ2-3; tentatively, D is TRBD1 or TRBD2 (5 bases each). The germline gives CDR1 SNHLY, CDR2 FYNNEI. V was cut by 5 bases and J by 6 bases, with 18 bases left in between. CDR3 length: 15 residues. CDR3 in amino acids: CASSKLGRRQDTQYF. Here the CDR3 DNA reads TGTGCCAGCAGTAAACTAGGTCGCCGACAGGATACGCAGTATTTT. Full variable domain (missing parts from reference TRBV2 and TRBJ2-3): EPEVTQTPSHQVTQMGQEVILRCVPISNHLYFYWYRQILGQKVEFLVSFYNNEISEKSEIFDDQFSVERPDGSNFTLKIRSTKLEDSAMYFCASSKLGRRQDTQYFGPGTRLTVL.

A few counts support this clone. The V call is TRBV27, the J call TRBJ2-3; 8 bases agree with TRBD1. This CDR3 contains 14 residues. The germline gives CDR1 MNHEY, CDR2 SMNVEV (reference sequence). The J segment lost 3 bases and the V segment lost 7 bases, leaving 6 bases of the junction unmatched. The chain's CDR3 is CASMRHRGTDTQYF. The CDR3 nucleotides are TGTGCCAGCATGCGTCACAGGGGGACAGATACGCAGTATTTT.

The V call is TRBV7-9, the J call TRBJ1-5; tentatively, D is TRBD1 (5 bases). With 2 bases removed from V and 5 bases from J, the gap between germline ends came to 7 bases. The CDR3 is made up of 13 amino acids. Germline V lookup: CDR1 SEHNR, CDR2 FQNEAQ (reference sequence). The CDR3 spells CASSLKGDQPQHF. CDR3 in DNA: TGTGCCAGCAGCTTAAAAGGGGATCAGCCCCAGCATTTT.

This rearrangement joins TRBV30 to TRBJ1-1; D possibly corresponds to TRBD1 (5 bases). The germline V gene has CDR1 GTSNPN and CDR2 SVGIG (reference sequence). V lost 1 base, J lost 2 bases, and 14 bases lay in between. CDR3 length: 15 amino acids. In nucleotides, the CDR3 is TGTGCCTGGAGTGGGGGCACAGCGAGAAACACTGAAGCTTTCTTT. Protein sequence: CAWSGGTARNTEAFF.

J is TRBJ2-6 and V is TRBV27; the D is unclear. Deletions cut 8 bases from V and 3 bases from J, with 2 bases between. Germline loops: CDR1 MNHEY, CDR2 SMNVEV (reference sequence). The CDR3 extends over 11 amino acids. CDR3 DNA: TGTGCCAGCGGTGGGGCCAACGTCCTGACTTTC. It is translated as CASGGANVLTF.

CDR3 sequence reads: CASSLGDFNEKLFF. The CDR3 DNA sequence: TGTGCCAGCAGCTTAGGGGACTTTAATGAAAAACTGTTTTTT. V and J are TRBV7-6 and TRBJ1-4; D may be TRBD1 (5 bases). Per the germline V gene, CDR1 is SGHVS and CDR2 is FNYEAQ. Trimming removed 1 base from V and 4 bases from J, with 7 bases in between. This CDR3 region has 14 residues. Filled out from reference TRBV7-6 and TRBJ1-4, the complete variable domain reads GAGVSQSPRYKVTKRGQDVALRCDPISGHVSLYWYRQALGQGPEFLTYFNYEAQQDKSGLPNDRFSAERPEGSISTLTIQRTEQRDSAMYRCASSLGDFNEKLFFGSGTQLSVL.

The sample holds one count of this clone. This chain uses TRBV30 with TRBJ1-1; TRBD1 agrees at 11 bases. The CDR3 covers 15 residues. V gave up 3 bases and J gave up 5 bases; unmatched junction bases: 8. CDR1 and CDR2 from the germline V gene are GTSNPN and SVGIG (reference sequence). The CDR3 loop is CAWRTWDRGFTEAFF. CDR3 bases: TGTGCCTGGAGAACTTGGGACAGGGGGTTTACTGAAGCTTTCTTT.

This clone was detected only a few times. The V and J genes are TRBV4-1 and TRBJ1-4, with 8 bases identical to TRBD1. V lost 6 bases and J lost 8; bases outside the gene matches: 8. CDR1 is MGHRA and CDR2 is YSYEKL in the germline V gene. The CDR3 loop spans 14 amino acids. CDR3 in amino acids: CASSGLGTGEKLFF. The CDR3 nucleotides are TGCGCCAGCAGTGGCCTGGGGACAGGCGAAAAACTGTTTTTT.

In this sample, this clone turned up once. This sequence joins TRBV7-2 and TRBJ1-3; perhaps TRBD1 as D (6 bases). V lost 3 bases and J lost 0, with 12 bases in between. The CDR3 runs to 16 residues. Germline CDR1 reads SGHTA; CDR2 reads FQGNSA. The CDR3 DNA is TGTGCCAGCAGCTTCGGGGGAGGGGGCTCTGGAAACACCATATATTTT. This translates into CASSFGGGGSGNTIYF.

The chain joins TRBV28 to TRBJ1-6; D gene uncertain. V lost 2 bases, J lost 4 bases, and 6 bases lay in between. The germline gives CDR1 MDHEN, CDR2 SYDVKM. The CDR3 has 14 amino acids. Here the CDR3 reads CASSLRDYNSPLHF. The CDR3 DNA is TGTGCCAGCAGTTTACGGGATTATAATTCACCCCTCCACTTT.

This clone occurred once. This sequence joins TRBV19 and TRBJ2-7, with D possibly TRBD2 on 6 matching bases. Germline V gene lookup returns CDR1 LNHDA and CDR2 SQIVND (reference sequence). The CDR3 covers 13 residues. The ends were cut back, 5 bases at V and 1 base at J, with 9 bases in the middle. Here the CDR3 DNA reads TGTGCCAGTAGTCGACTAGTTTCCTACGAGCAGTACTTC. It codes for CASSRLVSYEQYF.

The genes are TRBV7-3 and TRBJ2-6; D ambiguous. Deletions cut 5 bases from V and 8 bases from J, with 7 bases between. Germline lookup yields CDR1 SGHTA and CDR2 FQGTGA. CDR3 length: 12 residues. The CDR3, as DNA: TGTGCCAGCAGCCCCCCCACCAACGTCCTGACTTTC. This encodes CASSPPTNVLTF.

The rearrangement joins TRBV27 to TRBJ2-7; D is unclear. The CDR3 loop spans 13 amino acids. V was clipped by 7 bases and J by 3 bases, with 13 bases between them. Germline lookup yields CDR1 MNHEY and CDR2 SMNVEV (reference sequence). Here the CDR3 DNA reads TGTGCCAGCATGGATCACATTTTCTACGAGCAGTACTTC. It encodes CASMDHIFYEQYF.

This clone has a single count. The chain carries TRBV5-1 and TRBJ2-6, with a possible D match to TRBD1 (6 bases). The CDR3 length is 15 residues. Germline V CDR1 and CDR2: SGHRS, YFSETQ. The V and J ends lost 4 bases and 2 bases respectively, with 10 bases between them. The CDR3 loop reads CASSPGTPGANVLTF. CDR3 coding DNA: TGCGCCAGCAGCCCAGGGACACCTGGGGCCAACGTCCTGACTTTC.

The V gene is TRBV7-9, the J gene TRBJ1-1; no clear D gene. V lost 1 base and J lost 7, with 7 bases in between. This CDR3 has 12 residues. The germline gives CDR1 SEHNR, CDR2 FQNEAQ (reference sequence). CDR3 protein: CASSLGVVEAFF. The CDR3 region has the DNA TGTGCCAGCAGCTTAGGGGTTGTTGAAGCTTTCTTT.